One T cell receptor beta chain is described in this entry. J lost 3 bases, V lost 0 bases, and 5 bases had no gene match. The CDR3 sequence is 15 residues long. The germline gives CDR1 ENHRY, CDR2 SYGVKD. In assigning cohorts, the study relied on participant-reported clinical history. The data belong to a study of blood T cell repertoires in COVID-19. Sequencing was performed with immunoSEQ multiplex PCR; in TCRdb, only in-frame clones are kept and a portion is missing. The data contain approximately 250,000 clones, over 80% of them seen just once; the ten biggest clones take up roughly 4.3%. The specimen sequenced was PBMCs or T cells enriched from blood (not recorded which). J is TRBJ2-7 and V is TRBV10-3, with 7 bases lining up with TRBD1. This TCR came from a woman aged 30 to 39 with acute COVID-19. CDR3 DNA sequence: TGTGCCATCAGTGAGTCCCGGGGACAGAACTACGAGCAGTACTTC. Encoded protein: CAISESRGQNYEQYF.